This passage covers 17 T cell receptor beta chains from one sample sequenced in a study of T cell responses to AZD1222 COVID-19 vaccine. Some clones are missing from TCRdb's copy, which holds only in-frame ones; the method was immunoSEQ multiplex PCR. The sample includes 90,000 to 150,000 clones, roughly nine tenths of them seen just once. Sequencing was performed on peripheral blood, taken 28 days after the second AZD1222 dose. All receptors derive from an adult who received the AZD1222 COVID-19 vaccine.

V and J are TRBV6-2 or TRBV6-3 and TRBJ1-5; no definite D call. V lost 2 bases to trimming and J lost 5 bases, with 7 bases between them. The CDR3 has 13 amino acids. In germline, CDR1 is MNHEY, CDR2 SVGEGT. CDR3: CASSYRSYQPQHF. Here the CDR3 DNA reads TGTGCCAGCAGTTACAGGAGTTATCAGCCCCAGCATTTT.

Here the CDR3 reads CAISDSGTGSGEQYF. The CDR3 bases are TGTGCCATCAGTGATTCCGGGACCGGGAGCGGCGAGCAGTACTTC. The V gene is TRBV10-3, the J gene TRBJ2-7; a weak D match, TRBD2 (6 bases). CDR3 length: 15 residues. The germline V gene encodes CDR1 ENHRY and CDR2 SYGVKD. V was trimmed by 3 bases and J by 6 bases, leaving 18 bases between them.

The DNA for the CDR3 is TGTGCCAGCAGCTTAGCCTACAATGAGCAGTTCTTC. Translated: CASSLAYNEQFF. The chain carries TRBV7-6 and TRBJ2-1; D call uncertain. The CDR3 is made up of 12 amino acids. In germline, CDR1 is SGHVS, CDR2 FNYEAQ. V was cut by 0 bases and J by 3 bases, with 0 bases left in between.

The rearrangement joins TRBV7-8 to TRBJ1-6; no firm D call. The CDR3 runs to 14 residues. V lost 1 base and J lost 7, with 8 bases in between. Germline V gene lookup returns CDR1 SGHVS and CDR2 FQNEAQ. CDR3 coding DNA: TGTGCCAGCAGCTTAGTCCCCCGAAATTCACCCCTCCACTTT. It translates to CASSLVPRNSPLHF. Full variable domain (outside the CDR3, taken from reference TRBV7-8 and TRBJ1-6): GAGVSQSPRYKVAKRGQDVALRCDPISGHVSLFWYQQALGQGPEFLTYFQNEAQLDKSGLPSDRFFAERPEGSVSTLKIQRTQQEDSAVYLCASSLVPRNSPLHFGNGTRLTVT.

The chain is built from TRBV2 and TRBJ1-6; 7 bases align to TRBD1. CDR1 is SNHLY, CDR2 FYNNEI, per germline. The CDR3 has 13 residues. V lost 7 bases and J lost 7; bases outside the gene matches: 4. CDR3 in DNA: TGTGCCAGCACTTGGGACAGAAATTCACCCCTCCACTTT. The encoded protein is CASTWDRNSPLHF.

V gene TRBV10-3 combines with J gene TRBJ1-5; 9 bases match TRBD1. Germline CDR1 reads ENHRY; CDR2 reads SYGVKD. V dropped 2 bases and J dropped 5; count of bases not matched to a gene: 10. This CDR3 has 17 amino acids. CDR3 DNA sequence: TGTGCCATCAGTGAGACCTACCCGGGACAGGGCGATCAGCCCCAGCATTTT. It encodes CAISETYPGQGDQPQHF.

V usage is TRBV18 and J usage is TRBJ1-2; possibly TRBD1 for D (5 bases). Germline V gene sequence: CDR1 KGHSH, CDR2 LQKENI. The CDR3 extends over 13 amino acids. V was cut by 10 bases and J by 5 bases, with 17 bases left in between. The CDR3 DNA is TGTGCCACCGGCTTGGGGGAAGGGTATGGCTACACCTTC. It specifies CATGLGEGYGYTF.

The rearrangement links TRBV19 to TRBJ1-1; TRBD1 matches 7 bases. Germline trimming cut 9 bases from V and 3 bases from J; bases unmatched to any gene: 7. The length of the CDR3 is 13 residues. Looked up from germline, CDR1 is LNHDA and CDR2 is SQIVND (reference sequence). The CDR3, as DNA: TGTGCCAGCAAGGGGACAGTATACACTGAAGCTTTCTTT. It is translated as CASKGTVYTEAFF.

The chain carries TRBV19 and TRBJ2-7, with D perhaps given as TRBD1 or TRBD2 (5 bases each). Deletions cut 3 bases from V and 6 bases from J, with 15 bases between. Per germline, CDR1 LNHDA and CDR2 SQIVND (reference sequence). CDR3 length: 14 residues. The CDR3 bases are TGTGCCAGTAGTATCGGAGTCCGGGACCTCGAGCAGTACTTC. As protein: CASSIGVRDLEQYF.

The chain recombines TRBV21-1 with TRBJ2-4; the tabulated D call, TRBD2, remains unverified against the DNA. TRBV21-1 is a recognized pseudogene. The length of the CDR3 is 14 residues. CDR3 region: CASSSGLVFDIQYF. CDR3 bases: TGTGCCAGCAGCTCGGGACTAGTATTCGACATTCAGTACTTC.

The genes are TRBV5-6 and TRBJ1-1; D not resolved. CDR3 size: 14 residues. V was shortened by 0 bases and J by 5 bases, with 11 bases between the two germline ends. Germline loops: CDR1 SGHDT, CDR2 YYEEEE. The CDR3: CASSLGTLRTEAFF. The CDR3 nucleotides are TGTGCCAGCAGCTTGGGGACCCTGAGGACTGAAGCTTTCTTT.

The chain combines TRBV29-1 with TRBJ1-3, with no clear D. This CDR3 is built from 13 residues. The ends were cut back, 4 bases at V and 2 bases at J, with 9 bases in the middle. CDR1 is SQVTM, CDR2 ANQGSEA, per germline. CDR3 DNA: TGCAGCGTTGCAGGCAGGACTGGAAACACCATATATTTT. It translates to CSVAGRTGNTIYF.

This chain links TRBV7-2 with TRBJ1-2; D is perhaps TRBD1 (5 bases). The V end lost 0 bases, the J end lost 6 bases, and 14 bases lay between the germline ends. This CDR3 region has 15 residues. From germline, CDR1 is SGHTA and CDR2 FQGNSA. The CDR3 DNA reads TGTGCCAGCAGCTTAGCGGGAGGCAGGGTGAATGGCTACACCTTC. Its translation: CASSLAGGRVNGYTF.

V is TRBV4-2 and J is TRBJ1-1; D unclear. The V end lost 0 bases, the J end lost 7 bases, and 12 bases lay between the germline ends. This CDR3 contains 14 residues. CDR1 and CDR2 from the germline V gene are LGHNA and YNFKEQ. CDR3 coding DNA: TGTGCCAGCAGCCAAGAGCGTCAGTCAGATGAAGCTTTCTTT. Protein: CASSQERQSDEAFF.

This chain joins TRBV9 and TRBJ2-2; D gene uncertain. Trimming took 4 bases from V and 5 from J, leaving 12 bases between them. Germline values: CDR1 SGDLS, CDR2 YYNGEE. The CDR3 is 14 amino acids. The CDR3 is CASSPSALTGELFF. CDR3 sequence (DNA): TGTGCCAGCAGCCCGAGCGCTCTGACCGGGGAGCTGTTTTTT.

The rearrangement uses TRBV7-9 and TRBJ2-2; maybe TRBD1 (6 bases). Per germline, CDR1 SEHNR and CDR2 FQNEAQ (reference sequence). The CDR3 has 13 residues. Trimming took off 4 bases at V and 7 bases at J, with 10 bases between the two ends. The DNA of the CDR3 is TGTGCCAGCAGCTCGCAGGGGATCGGGGAGCTGTTTTTT. Translating it yields CASSSQGIGELFF. Together with reference TRBV7-9 and TRBJ2-2, the CDR3 gives the full variable domain: DTGVSQNPRHKITKRGQNVTFRCDPISEHNRLYWYRQTLGQGPEFLTYFQNEAQLEKSRLLSDRFSAERPKGSFSTLEIQRTEQGDSAMYLCASSSQGIGELFFGEGSRLTVL.

The chain couples TRBV29-1 to TRBJ2-5; TRBD1 is a possible D gene (6 bases). This CDR3 spans 13 amino acids. Germline V gene lookup returns CDR1 SQVTM and CDR2 ANQGSEA. V lost 7 bases, J lost 2 bases, and 14 bases lay in between. CDR3 coding DNA: TGCAGCGCCTCAGGTGGACAGCAAGAGACCCAGTACTTC. This codes for CSASGGQQETQYF.